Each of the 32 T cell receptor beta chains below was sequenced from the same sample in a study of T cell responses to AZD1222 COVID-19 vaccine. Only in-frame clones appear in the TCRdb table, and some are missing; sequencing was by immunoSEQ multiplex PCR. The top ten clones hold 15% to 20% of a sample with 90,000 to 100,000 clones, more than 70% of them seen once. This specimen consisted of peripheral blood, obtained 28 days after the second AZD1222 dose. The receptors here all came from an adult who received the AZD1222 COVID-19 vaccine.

CDR3 sequence (DNA): TGTGCCAGTAGTACGGACAGGGGGGGCTACGAGCAGTACTTC. Translation gives CASSTDRGGYEQYF. This chain links TRBV19 with TRBJ2-7, with 10 bases identical to TRBD1. The CDR3 totals 14 residues. The germline gives CDR1 LNHDA, CDR2 SQIVND (reference sequence). Trimming at V came to 4 bases and at J to 3 bases, leaving 3 bases not matched to a gene.

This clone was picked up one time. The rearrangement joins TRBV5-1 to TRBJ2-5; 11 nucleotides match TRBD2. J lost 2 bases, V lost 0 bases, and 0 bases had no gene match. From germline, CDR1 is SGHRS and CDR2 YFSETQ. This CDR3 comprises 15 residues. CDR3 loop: CASSLGTSGQETQYF. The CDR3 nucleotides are TGCGCCAGCAGCTTGGGGACTAGCGGGCAAGAGACCCAGTACTTC.

CDR3: CASSLQSTEAFF. For the CDR3, the DNA is TGTGCCAGCAGCTTACAGAGCACTGAAGCTTTCTTT. The chain employs TRBV7-9 and TRBJ1-1; no clear D. Trimming removed 2 bases at V and 4 bases at J, with 5 bases between. This CDR3 is 12 amino acids long. CDR1 is SEHNR and CDR2 is FQNEAQ in the germline V gene (reference sequence).

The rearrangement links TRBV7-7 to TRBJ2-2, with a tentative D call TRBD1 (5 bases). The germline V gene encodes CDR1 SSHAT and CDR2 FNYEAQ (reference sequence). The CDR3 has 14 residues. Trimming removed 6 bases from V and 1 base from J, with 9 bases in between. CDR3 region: CASSRTGNTGELFF. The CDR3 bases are TGTGCCAGCAGTCGAACAGGGAACACCGGGGAGCTGTTTTTT.

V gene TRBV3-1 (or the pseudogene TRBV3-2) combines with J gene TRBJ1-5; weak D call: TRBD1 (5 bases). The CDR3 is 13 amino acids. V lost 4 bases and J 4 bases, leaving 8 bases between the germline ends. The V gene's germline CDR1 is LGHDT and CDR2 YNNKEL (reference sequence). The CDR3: CASSRRQNQPQHF. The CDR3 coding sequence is TGTGCCAGCAGCCGTCGACAGAATCAGCCCCAGCATTTT.

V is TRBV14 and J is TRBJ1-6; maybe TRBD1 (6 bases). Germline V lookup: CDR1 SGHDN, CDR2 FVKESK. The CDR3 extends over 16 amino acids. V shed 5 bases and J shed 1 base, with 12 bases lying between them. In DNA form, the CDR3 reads TGTGCCAGCAGCAAAGGGGGGGGATCCTATAATTCACCCCTCCACTTT. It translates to CASSKGGGSYNSPLHF.

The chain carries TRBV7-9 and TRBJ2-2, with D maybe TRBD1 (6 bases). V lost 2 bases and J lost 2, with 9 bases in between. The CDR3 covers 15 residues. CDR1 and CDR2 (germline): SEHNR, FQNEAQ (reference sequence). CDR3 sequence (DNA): TGTGCCAGCAGCTTACAGGGGCCCAACACCGGGGAGCTGTTTTTT. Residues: CASSLQGPNTGELFF.

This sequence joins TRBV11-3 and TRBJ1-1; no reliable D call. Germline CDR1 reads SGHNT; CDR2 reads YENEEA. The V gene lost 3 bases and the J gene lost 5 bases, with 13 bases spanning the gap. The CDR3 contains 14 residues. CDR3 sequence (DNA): TGTGCCAGCAGCTTGGAGGGTTCGTCGACTGAAGCTTTCTTT. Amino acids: CASSLEGSSTEAFF.

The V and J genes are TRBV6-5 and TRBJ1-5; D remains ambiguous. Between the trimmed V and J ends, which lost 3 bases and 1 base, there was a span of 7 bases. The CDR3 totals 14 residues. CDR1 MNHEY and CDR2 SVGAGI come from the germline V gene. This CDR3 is CASSYARSNQPQHF. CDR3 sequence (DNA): TGTGCCAGCAGTTATGCCAGGAGCAATCAGCCCCAGCATTTT.

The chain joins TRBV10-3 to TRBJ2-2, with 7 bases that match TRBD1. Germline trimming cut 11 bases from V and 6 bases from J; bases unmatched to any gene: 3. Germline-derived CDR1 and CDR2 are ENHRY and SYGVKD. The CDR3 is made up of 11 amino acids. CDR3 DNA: TGTGCCGTACAGGGGCCCGGGGAGCTGTTTTTT. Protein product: CAVQGPGELFF.

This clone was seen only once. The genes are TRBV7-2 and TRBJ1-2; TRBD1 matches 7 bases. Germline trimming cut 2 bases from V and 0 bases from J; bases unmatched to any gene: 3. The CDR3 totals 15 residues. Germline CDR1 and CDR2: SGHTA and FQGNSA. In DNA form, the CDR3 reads TGTGCCAGCAGCTTACAGGGGGGGTCTAACTATGGCTACACCTTC. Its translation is CASSLQGGSNYGYTF.

CDR3 region: CASDQGSNTGELFF. In DNA form, the CDR3 reads TGTGCCAGTGACCAGGGATCGAACACCGGGGAGCTGTTTTTT. This chain joins TRBV2 and TRBJ2-2; a weak D match, TRBD1 (5 bases). The CDR3 spans 14 residues. Germline V gives CDR1 SNHLY, CDR2 FYNNEI. V dropped 9 bases and J dropped 0 bases, with 11 bases sitting between them.

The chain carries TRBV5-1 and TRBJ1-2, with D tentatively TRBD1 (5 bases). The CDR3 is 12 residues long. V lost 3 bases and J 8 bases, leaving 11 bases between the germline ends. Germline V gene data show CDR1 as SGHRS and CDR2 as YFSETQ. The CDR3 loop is CASSSRVGGYTF. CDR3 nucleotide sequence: TGCGCCAGCAGCTCCAGGGTGGGGGGCTACACCTTC.

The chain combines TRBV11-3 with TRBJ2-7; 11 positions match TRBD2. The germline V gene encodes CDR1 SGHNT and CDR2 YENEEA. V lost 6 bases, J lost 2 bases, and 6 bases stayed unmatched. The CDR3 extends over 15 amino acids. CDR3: CASSKLAGAPYEQYF. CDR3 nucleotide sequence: TGTGCCAGCAGTAAACTAGCGGGGGCCCCCTACGAGCAGTACTTC.

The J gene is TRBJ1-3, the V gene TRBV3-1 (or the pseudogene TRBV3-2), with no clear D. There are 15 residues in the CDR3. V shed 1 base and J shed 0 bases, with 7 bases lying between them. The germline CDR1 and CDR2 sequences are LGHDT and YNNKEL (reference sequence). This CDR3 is CASSQGQTSGNTIYF. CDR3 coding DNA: TGTGCCAGCAGCCAAGGGCAGACCTCTGGAAACACCATATATTTT.

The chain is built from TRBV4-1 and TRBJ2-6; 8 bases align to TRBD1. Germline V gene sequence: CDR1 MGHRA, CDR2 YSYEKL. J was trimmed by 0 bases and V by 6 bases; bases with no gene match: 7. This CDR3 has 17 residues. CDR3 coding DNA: TGCGCCAGCAGGGCCGGGACAGGATACTCTGGGGCCAACGTCCTGACTTTC. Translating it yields CASRAGTGYSGANVLTF.

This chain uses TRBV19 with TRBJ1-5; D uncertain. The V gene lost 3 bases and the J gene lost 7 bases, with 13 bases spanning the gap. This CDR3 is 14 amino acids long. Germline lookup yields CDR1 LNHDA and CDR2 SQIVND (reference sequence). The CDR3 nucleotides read TGTGCCAGTAGTATTCAATCCCCGGGGCAGCCCCAGCATTTT. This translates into CASSIQSPGQPQHF. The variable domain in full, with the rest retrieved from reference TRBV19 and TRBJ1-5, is DGGITQSPKYLFRKEGQNVTLSCEQNLNHDAMYWYRQDPGQGLRLIYYSQIVNDFQKGDIAEGYSVSREKKESFPLTVTSAQKNPTAFYLCASSIQSPGQPQHFGDGTRLSIL.

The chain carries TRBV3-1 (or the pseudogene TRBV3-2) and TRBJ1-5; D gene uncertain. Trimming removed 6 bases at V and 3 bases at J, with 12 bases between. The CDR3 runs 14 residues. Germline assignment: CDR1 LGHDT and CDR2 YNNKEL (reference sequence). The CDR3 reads CASSHREVNQPQHF. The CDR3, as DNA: TGTGCCAGCAGTCACCGGGAAGTCAATCAGCCCCAGCATTTT.

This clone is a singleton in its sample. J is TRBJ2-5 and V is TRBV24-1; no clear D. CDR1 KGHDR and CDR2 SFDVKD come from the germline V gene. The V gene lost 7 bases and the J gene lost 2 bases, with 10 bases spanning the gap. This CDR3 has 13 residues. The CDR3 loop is CATSGLDQETQYF. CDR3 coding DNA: TGTGCCACCAGCGGTCTAGATCAAGAGACCCAGTACTTC.

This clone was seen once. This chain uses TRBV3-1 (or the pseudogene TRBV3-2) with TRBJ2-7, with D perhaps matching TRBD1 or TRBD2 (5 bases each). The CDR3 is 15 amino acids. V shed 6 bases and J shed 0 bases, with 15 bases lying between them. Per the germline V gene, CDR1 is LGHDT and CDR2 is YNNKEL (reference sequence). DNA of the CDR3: TGTGCCAGCAGGACAGAGGTGGGGAGCTCCTACGAGCAGTACTTC. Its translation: CASRTEVGSSYEQYF.

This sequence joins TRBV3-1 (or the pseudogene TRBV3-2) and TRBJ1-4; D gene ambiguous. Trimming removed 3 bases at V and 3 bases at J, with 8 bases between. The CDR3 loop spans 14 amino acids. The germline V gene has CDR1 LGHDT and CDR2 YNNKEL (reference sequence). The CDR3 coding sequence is TGTGCCAGCAGCCAGAGGCAGCCTAATGAAAAACTGTTTTTT. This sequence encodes CASSQRQPNEKLFF.

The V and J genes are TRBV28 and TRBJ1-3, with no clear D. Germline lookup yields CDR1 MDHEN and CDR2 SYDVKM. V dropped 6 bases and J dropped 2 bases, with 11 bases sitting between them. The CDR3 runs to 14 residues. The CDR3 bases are TGTGCCAGCAGAATACTAGGAGCTGGAAACACCATATATTTT. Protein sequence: CASRILGAGNTIYF.

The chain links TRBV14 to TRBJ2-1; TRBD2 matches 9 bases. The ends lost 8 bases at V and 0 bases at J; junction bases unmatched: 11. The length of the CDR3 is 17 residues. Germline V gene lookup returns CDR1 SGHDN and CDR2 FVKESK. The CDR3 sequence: CASGKDLAGSSYNEQFF. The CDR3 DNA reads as TGTGCCAGCGGAAAAGATCTAGCGGGAAGCTCCTACAATGAGCAGTTCTTC. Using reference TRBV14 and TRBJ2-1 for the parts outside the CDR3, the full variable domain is EAGVTQFPSHSVIEKGQTVTLRCDPISGHDNLYWYRRVMGKEIKFLLHFVKESKQDESGMPNNRFLAERTGGTYSTLKVQPAELEDSGVYFCASGKDLAGSSYNEQFFGPGTRLTVL.

The CDR3 reads CASSKATDQTGEEAFF. The CDR3 DNA is TGTGCCAGCAGCAAAGCGACAGATCAGACGGGGGAAGAAGCTTTCTTT. The gene calls are TRBV21-1 and TRBJ1-1. TRBV21-1 is recorded as a pseudogene. The CDR3 extends over 16 amino acids.

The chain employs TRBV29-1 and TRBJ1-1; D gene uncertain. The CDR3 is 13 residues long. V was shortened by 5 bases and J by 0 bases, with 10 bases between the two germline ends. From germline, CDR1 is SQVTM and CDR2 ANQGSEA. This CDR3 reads CSVSIKMNTEAFF. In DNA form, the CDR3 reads TGCAGCGTTTCTATAAAAATGAACACTGAAGCTTTCTTT.

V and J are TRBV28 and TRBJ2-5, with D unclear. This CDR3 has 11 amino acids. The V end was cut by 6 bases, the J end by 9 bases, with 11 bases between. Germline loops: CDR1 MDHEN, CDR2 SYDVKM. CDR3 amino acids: CASRNLGPQYF. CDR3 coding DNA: TGTGCCAGCAGAAATTTAGGGCCCCAGTACTTC.

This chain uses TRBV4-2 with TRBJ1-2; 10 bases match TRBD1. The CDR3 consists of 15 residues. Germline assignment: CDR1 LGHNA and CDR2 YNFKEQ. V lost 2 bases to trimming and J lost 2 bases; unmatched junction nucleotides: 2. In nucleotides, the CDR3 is TGTGCCAGCAGCCAACCGGACAGGGGGAACTATGGCTACACCTTC. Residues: CASSQPDRGNYGYTF.

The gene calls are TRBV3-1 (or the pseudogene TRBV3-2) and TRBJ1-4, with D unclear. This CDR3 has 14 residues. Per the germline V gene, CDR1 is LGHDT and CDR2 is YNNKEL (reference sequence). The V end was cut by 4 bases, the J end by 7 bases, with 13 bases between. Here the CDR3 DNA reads TGTGCCAGCAGCCCGGGGAGGTTCGGTGAAAAACTGTTTTTT. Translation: CASSPGRFGEKLFF.

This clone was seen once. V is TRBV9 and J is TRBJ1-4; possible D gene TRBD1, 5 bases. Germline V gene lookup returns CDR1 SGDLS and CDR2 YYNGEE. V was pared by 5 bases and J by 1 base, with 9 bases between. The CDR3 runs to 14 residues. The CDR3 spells CASSRGGTNEKLFF. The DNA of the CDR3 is TGTGCCAGCAGTAGGGGTGGAACTAATGAAAAACTGTTTTTT.

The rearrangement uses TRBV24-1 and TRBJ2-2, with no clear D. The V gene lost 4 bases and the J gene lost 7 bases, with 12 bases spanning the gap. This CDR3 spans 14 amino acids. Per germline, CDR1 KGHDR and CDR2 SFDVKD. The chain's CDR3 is CATSDPWASGELFF. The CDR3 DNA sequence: TGTGCCACCAGTGACCCCTGGGCCAGCGGGGAGCTGTTTTTT.

The DNA for the CDR3 is TGTGCCAGCAGCTACGGGCAGGGCTACGAGCAGTACTTC. This sequence encodes CASSYGQGYEQYF. The J gene is TRBJ2-7, the V gene TRBV5-6; a possible D gene is TRBD1 (5 bases). The germline V and J ends were trimmed by 3 bases and 3 bases, with 10 bases remaining between them. The CDR3 is made up of 13 amino acids. Germline V CDR1 and CDR2: SGHDT, YYEEEE. The whole variable domain, remainder taken from reference TRBV5-6 and TRBJ2-7, is DAGVTQSPTHLIKTRGQQVTLRCSPKSGHDTVSWYQQALGQGPQFIFQYYEEEERQRGNFPDRFSGHQFPNYSSELNVNALLLGDSALYLCASSYGQGYEQYFGPGTRLTVT.

Here the CDR3 reads CASSRRRTGNEQFF. CDR3 sequence (DNA): TGTGCCAGCAGCCGCCGCCGGACGGGGAATGAGCAGTTCTTC. The chain uses TRBV21-1 and TRBJ2-1; no check of the table's D call, TRBD2, against the DNA was made. TRBV21-1 is assigned pseudogene status. CDR3 length equals 14 residues.